These T cell receptor beta chains were read from a single sample in a study of T cell changes during pregnancy in multiple sclerosis. The data were produced by immunoSEQ multiplex PCR, yet TCRdb's version contains in-frame clones alone and is incomplete. The sample lists 60,000 to 70,000 clones; roughly nine tenths were seen once. The source was peripheral blood, collected in the third trimester of pregnancy. These receptors originate from a female donor in good health, enrolled as a control in a pregnancy study. CDR3s include the opening cysteine and the closing phenylalanine or tryptophan. The D gene is left open where the match is weak. The size of a clone is reported for some rows only, either as once, few or many, or as a class for expanded clones.

size	J	D	V	DNA	CDR3
many	TRBJ2-7	NA	TRBV27	TGTGCCAGCTGGGCTTTAACTGGCTCCTACGAGCAGTACTTC	CASWALTGSYEQYF
NA	TRBJ2-6	NA	TRBV6-1	TGTGCCAGCAGCCTTTCTGGGGCCAACGTCCTGACTTTC	CASSLSGANVLTF
NA	TRBJ2-7	TRBD1	TRBV6-1	TGTGCCAGCAGTGATCCTCGGACAGGGACCTACGAGCAGTACTTC	CASSDPRTGTYEQYF
NA	TRBJ1-1	TRBD1	TRBV5-1	TGCGCCAGCAGCTTGGGCGGGACAGGGGGTTTGGGTCAGAACACTGAAGCTTTCTTT	CASSLGGTGGLGQNTEAFF
NA	TRBJ2-3	TRBD2	TRBV5-4	TGTGCCAGCAGCTTGGTTAGCGGGGGCACAGATACGCAGTATTTT	CASSLVSGGTDTQYF
NA	TRBJ2-7	TRBD2	TRBV27	TGTGCCAGCAGTTTAGGGACTAGGCCCTACGAGCAGTACTTC	CASSLGTRPYEQYF
NA	TRBJ2-4	TRBD2	TRBV5-1	TGCGCCAGCACCGGGACTAGCGGAGAAGCCAAAAACATTCAGTACTTC	CASTGTSGEAKNIQYF
NA	TRBJ1-1	NA	TRBV27	TGTGCCAGCAGCACCTGGGGGGGCACTGAAGCTTTCTTT	CASSTWGGTEAFF
NA	TRBJ2-2	TRBD1	TRBV7-2	TGTGCCAGCAGCTCCGACAGGGGTGGGGAGCTGTTTTTT	CASSSDRGGELFF
NA	TRBJ2-1	TRBD2	TRBV2	TGTGCCAGCAGGGATCCGGGACTAGCGGGAGGGCGGGTGAAAAATGAGCAGTTCTTC	CASRDPGLAGGRVKNEQFF
NA	TRBJ2-1	NA	TRBV19	TGTGCCACCACAACTAGGGTCTACAATGAGCAGTTCTTC	CATTTRVYNEQFF
NA	TRBJ2-3	TRBD2	TRBV5-1	TGCGCCAGCAGCGCGGGACTAGCGGGAGGGGTAAAAAGCACAGATACGCAGTATTTT	CASSAGLAGGVKSTDTQYF
NA	TRBJ2-3	TRBD1	TRBV18	TGTGCCAGCTCACCACGGGACAGGGGGGGAGAAACGCAGTATTTT	CASSPRDRGGETQYF
NA	TRBJ1-5	NA	TRBV6-1	TGTGCCAGCAGTGAACTCAGGGCTTCGAATCAGCCCCAGCATTTT	CASSELRASNQPQHF
NA	TRBJ2-5	TRBD2	TRBV4-2	TGTGCCAGCAGCCAAGATGGAGCGGGAGGAGAGACCCAGTACTTC	CASSQDGAGGETQYF
NA	TRBJ2-3	NA	TRBV18	TGTGCCAGCTCACCTTTGGCCTCCCTTGGCACAGATACGCAGTATTTT	CASSPLASLGTDTQYF
NA	TRBJ1-2	TRBD1	TRBV19	TGTGCCAGCAGGGACAGGGGGAAAACTAGGTATGGCTACACCTTC	CASRDRGKTRYGYTF
NA	TRBJ1-3	TRBD1	TRBV18	TGTGCCAGCTCACCCGGGACAGGGGTCATCTCTGGAAACACCATATATTTT	CASSPGTGVISGNTIYF
NA	TRBJ2-1	NA	TRBV20-1	TGCAGTGCCATGGAGTACAATGAGCAGTTCTTC	CSAMEYNEQFF
once	TRBJ1-2	NA	TRBV7-6	TGTGCCAGCAGCTTAGAACCCGGGAGGGACTATGGCTACACCTTC	CASSLEPGRDYGYTF
NA	TRBJ2-7	TRBD2	TRBV28	TGTGCCAGCAGTTTAAACGGGAGGGCCGAGCAGTACTTC	CASSLNGRAEQYF
NA	TRBJ2-1	NA	TRBV27	TGTGCCAGCAGTCCCCGGACTAATGAGCAGTTCTTC	CASSPRTNEQFF
NA	TRBJ2-3	NA	TRBV30	TGTGCCTGGAACGGGGGGCGGGTCTCCCCCACAGATACGCAGTATTTT	CAWNGGRVSPTDTQYF
NA	TRBJ2-7	TRBD2	TRBV5-4	TGTGCCAGCAGCCCGGGAGCGGGAAGCTCCTACGAGCAGTACTTC	CASSPGAGSSYEQYF
NA	TRBJ2-7	TRBD1	TRBV7-9	TGTGCCAGCAGCAACAGGGACAGCTCCTACGAGCAGTACTTC	CASSNRDSSYEQYF
NA	TRBJ1-2	NA	TRBV5-4	TGTGCCAGCAGCTTCGACAGGAACTATGGCTACACCTTC	CASSFDRNYGYTF
NA	TRBJ1-1	TRBD1	TRBV6-5	TGTGCCAGCAGTTACGTCCGGGACAGAAAAAACACTGAAGCTTTCTTT	CASSYVRDRKNTEAFF